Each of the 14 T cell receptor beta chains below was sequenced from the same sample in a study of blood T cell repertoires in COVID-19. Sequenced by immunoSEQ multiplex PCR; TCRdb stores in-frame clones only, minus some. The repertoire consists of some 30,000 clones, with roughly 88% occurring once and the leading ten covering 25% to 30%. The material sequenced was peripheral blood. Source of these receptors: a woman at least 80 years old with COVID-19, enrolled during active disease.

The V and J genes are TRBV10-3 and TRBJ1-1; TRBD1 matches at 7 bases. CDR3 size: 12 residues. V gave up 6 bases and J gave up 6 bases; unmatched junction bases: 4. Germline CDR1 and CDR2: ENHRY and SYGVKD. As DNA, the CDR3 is TGTGCCATCAGGAAAACAGGGGCTGAAGCTTTCTTT. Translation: CAIRKTGAEAFF.

CDR3 protein: CASSGGDVHMYEQYF. Here the CDR3 DNA reads TGCGCCAGCAGCGGCGGGGACGTTCATATGTACGAGCAGTACTTC. The chain couples TRBV5-1 to TRBJ2-7; D perhaps matches TRBD2 (6 bases). The V end was cut by 4 bases, the J end by 4 bases, with 18 bases between. From germline, CDR1 is SGHRS and CDR2 YFSETQ. This CDR3 is built from 15 residues. The full variable domain, in which reference TRBV5-1 and TRBJ2-7 provide the parts outside the CDR3, is KAGVTQTPRYLIKTRGQQVTLSCSPISGHRSVSWYQQTPGQGLQFLFEYFSETQRNKGNFPGRFSGRQFSNSRSEMNVSTLELGDSALYLCASSGGDVHMYEQYFGPGTRLTVT.

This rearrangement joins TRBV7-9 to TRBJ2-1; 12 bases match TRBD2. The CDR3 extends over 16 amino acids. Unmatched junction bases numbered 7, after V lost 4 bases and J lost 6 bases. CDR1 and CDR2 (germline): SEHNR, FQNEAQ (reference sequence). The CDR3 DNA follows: TGTGCCAGCAGCTCGCTAACTAGCGGGGGGCGCAATGAGCAGTTCTTC. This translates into CASSSLTSGGRNEQFF.

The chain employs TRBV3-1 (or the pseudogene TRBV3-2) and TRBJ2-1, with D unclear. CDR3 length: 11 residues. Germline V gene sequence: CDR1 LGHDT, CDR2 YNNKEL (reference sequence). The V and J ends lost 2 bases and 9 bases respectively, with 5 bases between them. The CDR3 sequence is CASSQRSEQFF. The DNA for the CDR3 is TGTGCCAGCAGCCAAAGGAGTGAGCAGTTCTTC.

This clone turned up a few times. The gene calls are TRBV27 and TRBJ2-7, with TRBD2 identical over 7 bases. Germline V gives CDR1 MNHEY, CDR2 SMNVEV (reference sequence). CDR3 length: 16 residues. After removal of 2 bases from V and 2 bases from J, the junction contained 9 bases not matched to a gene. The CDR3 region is CASSLNWKGLTYEQYF. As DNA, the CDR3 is TGTGCCAGCAGTTTAAATTGGAAGGGACTAACCTACGAGCAGTACTTC.

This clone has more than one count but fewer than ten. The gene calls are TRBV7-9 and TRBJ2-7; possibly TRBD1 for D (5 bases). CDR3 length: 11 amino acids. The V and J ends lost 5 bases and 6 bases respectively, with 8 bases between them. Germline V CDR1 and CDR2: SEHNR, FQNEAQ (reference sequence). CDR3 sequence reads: CASSKGIEQYF. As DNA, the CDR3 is TGTGCCAGCAGCAAGGGGATCGAGCAGTACTTC.

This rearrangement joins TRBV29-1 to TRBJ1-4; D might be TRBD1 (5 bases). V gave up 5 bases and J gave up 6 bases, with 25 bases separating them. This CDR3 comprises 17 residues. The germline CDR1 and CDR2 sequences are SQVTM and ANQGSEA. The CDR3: CSVSKRAGGATHEKLFF. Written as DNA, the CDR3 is TGCAGCGTTTCAAAGAGGGCGGGGGGAGCCACCCATGAAAAACTGTTTTTT.

The CDR3 loop is CASSGQANTGELFF. CDR3 DNA: TGTGCCAGCAGTGGACAGGCGAACACCGGGGAGCTGTTTTTT. V is TRBV6-4 and J is TRBJ2-2; possibly TRBD1 for D (6 bases). The CDR3 has 14 amino acids. Per the germline V gene, CDR1 is MRHNA and CDR2 is SNTAGT. Trimming cost V 4 bases and J 0 bases, with 6 bases left between them.

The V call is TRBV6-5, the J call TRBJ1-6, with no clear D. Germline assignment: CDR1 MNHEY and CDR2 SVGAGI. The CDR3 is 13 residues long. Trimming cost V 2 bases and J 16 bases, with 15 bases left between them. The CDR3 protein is CASSYGQSAVLHF. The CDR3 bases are TGTGCCAGCAGTTACGGGCAGTCGGCAGTTCTCCACTTT.

The CDR3 nucleotides read TGTGCCAGCAGCTTCCCCCTCGTGACAGGCGGGAACACTGAAGCTTTCTTT. This encodes CASSFPLVTGGNTEAFF. This chain uses TRBV7-9 with TRBJ1-1; the D gene is possibly TRBD1 (6 bases). The CDR3 runs 17 residues. From germline, CDR1 is SEHNR and CDR2 FQNEAQ (reference sequence). V was trimmed by 3 bases and J by 1 base, leaving 18 bases between them.

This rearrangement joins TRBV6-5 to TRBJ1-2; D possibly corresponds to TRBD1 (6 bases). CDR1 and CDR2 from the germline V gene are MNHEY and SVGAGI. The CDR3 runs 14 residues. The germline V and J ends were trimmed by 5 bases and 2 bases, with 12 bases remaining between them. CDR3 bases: TGTGCCAGCAGTCGGACAGAAACCAACTATGGCTACACCTTC. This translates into CASSRTETNYGYTF.

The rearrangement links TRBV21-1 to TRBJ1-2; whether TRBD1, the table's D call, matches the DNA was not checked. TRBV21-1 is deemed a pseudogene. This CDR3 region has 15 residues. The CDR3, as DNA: TGTGCCAGCAGCACCCGACAGGGGGCCCACTATGGCTACACCTTC. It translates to CASSTRQGAHYGYTF.

This CDR3 is CASRFGGGSYEQYF. The CDR3 DNA follows: TGTGCCAGCAGGTTTGGAGGCGGATCCTACGAGCAGTACTTC. The V gene is TRBV5-5, the J gene TRBJ2-7; TRBD2 might be the D (5 bases). The V end was cut by 5 bases, the J end by 1 base, with 13 bases between. The CDR3 spans 14 residues. Germline V gene data show CDR1 as SGHKS and CDR2 as YYEKEE (reference sequence).

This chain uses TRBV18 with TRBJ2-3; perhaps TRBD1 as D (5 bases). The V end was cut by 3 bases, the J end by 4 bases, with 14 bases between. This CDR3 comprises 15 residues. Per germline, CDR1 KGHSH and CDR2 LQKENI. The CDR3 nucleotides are TGTGCCAGCTCACCCAACCAGGGTATCCCAGATACGCAGTATTTT. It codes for CASSPNQGIPDTQYF.